This is a list of T cell receptor beta chains from one sample in a study of blood T cell repertoires in COVID-19. Sequencing was performed with immunoSEQ multiplex PCR; in TCRdb, only in-frame clones are kept and a portion is missing. Of some 350,000 clones listed, over 75% are singletons. Sequenced material: PBMCs or T cells enriched from blood (not recorded which). These receptors were obtained from a man younger than 45 who had recovered from COVID-19. Both conserved end residues are part of each CDR3. A D gene is named only where the DNA matches it firmly. Clone size is not always given. Where it is, it says once, few, many or a class for expanded clones.

TRBJ2-1	-	TRBD1	TRBV28	CASSTGQGVYNEQFF	TGTGCCAGCAGTACGGGACAGGGAGTCTACAATGAGCAGTTCTTC
TRBJ2-7	-	TRBD1	TRBV9	CASSQGQGSYEQYF	TGTGCCAGTTCCCAGGGACAGGGGTCCTACGAGCAGTACTTC
TRBJ1-6	-	-	TRBV7-9	CASSSLVRRGSPLHF	TGTGCCAGCAGCTCCCTAGTTCGAAGGGGTTCACCCCTCCACTTT
TRBJ2-1	few	-	TRBV28	CASLLGGSNEQFF	TGTGCCAGCCTCCTAGGGGGATCCAATGAGCAGTTCTTC
TRBJ1-2	-	-	TRBV4-1	CASSQDGGKGWGYTF	TGCGCCAGCAGCCAAGACGGAGGGAAAGGGTGGGGCTACACCTTC
TRBJ2-3	once	-	TRBV30	CARGPSGTDTQYF	TGTGCCCGGGGCCCTTCGGGCACAGATACGCAGTATTTT
TRBJ1-4	-	-	TRBV7-2	CASSFSRGTNEKLFF	TGTGCCAGCAGCTTTTCGCGGGGGACTAATGAAAAACTGTTTTTT
TRBJ1-3	once	-	TRBV7-2	CASSSDISGNTIYF	TGTGCCAGCAGCTCTGACATCTCTGGAAACACCATATATTTT
TRBJ2-2	-	TRBD2	TRBV19	CASSPGLAGGRGTGELFF	TGTGCCAGTAGTCCCGGACTAGCGGGGGGGCGTGGCACCGGGGAGCTGTTTTTT
TRBJ1-2	-	-	TRBV19	CASRTGTLYGYTF	TGTGCCAGTAGAACCGGGACACTCTATGGCTACACCTTC
TRBJ1-5	-	-	TRBV7-8	CASSPHQKTLLGQPQHF	TGTGCCAGCAGCCCCCACCAGAAGACACTCTTAGGACAGCCCCAGCATTTT
TRBJ2-1	-	TRBD1	TRBV7-9	CASSFAGTGSYNEQFF	TGTGCCAGCAGTTTTGCTGGGACAGGTTCCTACAATGAGCAGTTCTTC
TRBJ1-1	-	-	TRBV5-1	CASSLDRTRNTEAFF	TGCGCCAGCAGCTTGGACAGGACGAGGAACACTGAAGCTTTCTTT
TRBJ1-3	-	-	TRBV28	CASIPGYGGVYF	TGTGCCAGCATACCGGGGTACGGGGGAGTGTATTTT
TRBJ1-6	-	-	TRBV29-1	CSVQRGRDSPLHF	TGCAGCGTCCAAAGAGGGCGGGATTCACCCCTCCACTTT
TRBJ2-5	-	TRBD2	TRBV5-1	CASSLALRGGGETQYF	TGCGCCAGCAGCTTGGCGCTGCGGGGGGGCGGCGAGACCCAGTACTTC
TRBJ2-3	-	-	TRBV24-1	CATSEYGADGTDTQYF	TGTGCCACCAGTGAATATGGGGCAGATGGCACAGATACGCAGTATTTT
TRBJ2-7	-	-	TRBV4-1	CASSQSTREQYF	TGCGCCAGCAGCCAATCTACGCGCGAGCAGTACTTC
TRBJ2-5	-	TRBD2	TRBV7-9	CASSLPSGYQETQYF	TGTGCCAGCAGCTTACCTAGCGGATACCAAGAGACCCAGTACTTC
TRBJ2-1	-	TRBD2	TRBV3-1/TRBV3-2	CASSQGPGGYNEQFF	TGTGCCAGCAGCCAAGGTCCGGGGGGTTACAATGAGCAGTTCTTC
TRBJ2-1	-	TRBD2	TRBV4-1	CASSRIQTSGAVNEQFF	TGCGCCAGCAGCCGAATTCAGACTAGCGGGGCTGTCAATGAGCAGTTCTTC
TRBJ2-3	-	TRBD2	TRBV10-3	CAISLGLAGGGTDTQYF	TGTGCCATCAGCTTGGGACTAGCGGGGGGCGGCACAGATACGCAGTATTTT
TRBJ1-3	-	-	TRBV14	CASSLGDTIYF	TGTGCCAGCAGCCTCGGGGACACCATATATTTT
TRBJ2-3	once	TRBD2	TRBV5-1	CASTSGGHGTDTQYF	TGCGCCAGCACATCGGGGGGGCACGGCACAGATACGCAGTATTTT
TRBJ1-4	-	-	TRBV29-1	CSVALAGEKLFF	TGCAGCGTTGCCTTAGCAGGGGAAAAACTGTTTTTT
TRBJ1-3	-	TRBD1	TRBV13	CASSPNTGAGNTIYF	TGTGCCAGCAGCCCGAATACAGGGGCTGGAAACACCATATATTTT
TRBJ2-2	-	-	TRBV11-2	CASSRTGVTGELFF	TGTGCCAGCAGCCGGACGGGGGTAACCGGGGAGCTGTTTTTT
TRBJ1-1	-	-	TRBV6-5	CASSPFGEKTEAFF	TGTGCCAGCAGTCCCTTCGGGGAAAAAACTGAAGCTTTCTTT